Listed below are T cell receptor beta chains from one sample, sequenced in a study of naive and memory T cell subsets. From the UMI-ligation and nested PCR reads, TCRdb called clonotypes with MiXCR, one entry per CDR3 protein. The sample has roughly 140,000 distinct CDR3 sequences, approximately 21% seen once; the top ten hold about 0.57%. Sequencing was performed on naive CD8+ T cells from blood. Receptor source: a human donor in good health. Each CDR3 is given with its conserved first and last residue. Fields, in order: D gene, V gene, clone size, J gene, CDR3 DNA, CDR3 protein. D genes are given only for firm matches. A clone size is listed for some rows: how often the clone was seen (once, few, many), or a class if it is expanded.

TRBD1	TRBV6-1	-	TRBJ2-7	TGTGCCAGCAGTGACTTAACAGGGGTTTCCTACGAGCAGTACTTC	CASSDLTGVSYEQYF
-	TRBV15	-	TRBJ2-7	TGTGCCACCAGCGTAGGCCGGGTTCAAACCTACGAGCAGTACTTC	CATSVGRVQTYEQYF
-	TRBV6-2/TRBV6-3	-	TRBJ2-1	TGTGCCAGCAGTCCCCGGGGCAACTACAATGAGCAGTTCTTC	CASSPRGNYNEQFF
TRBD2	TRBV7-8	-	TRBJ2-1	TGTGCCAGCAGCGACCGGACTAGCCAGCAGTTCTTC	CASSDRTSQQFF
-	TRBV28	-	TRBJ2-1	TGTGCCAGCAGCCCCCGCCAAGGCGGGATTGAGCAGTTCTTC	CASSPRQGGIEQFF
-	TRBV5-1	-	TRBJ2-3	TGCGCCAGCAGCTTGGACTTCTTGCTAGCAGGGTATTTT	CASSLDFLLAGYF
-	TRBV5-6	few	TRBJ2-7	TGTGCCAGCAGCTTTGCGGGCTGGGAGCAGTACTTC	CASSFAGWEQYF
-	TRBV6-1	few	TRBJ1-6	TGTGCCAGCAGTGAACGGACAGCCGCGGGTGTTAATTCACCCCTCCACTTT	CASSERTAAGVNSPLHF
TRBD2	TRBV2	-	TRBJ2-7	TGTGCCTTCCGGGGGACTACCTCCTACGAGCAGTACTTC	CAFRGTTSYEQYF
-	TRBV28	-	TRBJ2-7	TGTGCCAGCAGCCCTCTTGACCTCTCTTGGGGGTACGAGCAGTACTTC	CASSPLDLSWGYEQYF
TRBD2	TRBV28	few	TRBJ2-7	TGTGCCAGCAGTTTAAGTATCCTAGCGGGAGCCTTAAGCTCCTACGAGCAGTACTTC	CASSLSILAGALSSYEQYF
TRBD1	TRBV28	few	TRBJ1-1	TGTGCCGGACAGGGGTCGGTAGGCACTGAAGCTTTCTTT	CAGQGSVGTEAFF
-	TRBV28	-	TRBJ1-6	TGTGCCAGCAGCAACGACAGTTCAGGACATAATTCACCCCTCCACTTT	CASSNDSSGHNSPLHF
TRBD2	TRBV6-2/TRBV6-3	few	TRBJ2-4	TGTGCCAGCAGCCCGAGCGGGAGTAACATTCAGTACTTC	CASSPSGSNIQYF
TRBD1	TRBV28	few	TRBJ1-1	TGTGCCAGCAGTTTATATGGGACAGGGGACAATACGTTCTCTCGAGCTTTCTTT	CASSLYGTGDNTFSRAFF
-	TRBV12-3/TRBV12-4	-	TRBJ1-5	TGTGCCAGCAGTTTAGTATTCAAAGATCAGCCCCAGCATTTT	CASSLVFKDQPQHF
TRBD1	TRBV28	few	TRBJ2-7	TGTGCCAGCAGTTTCACAGGGGGAAGCTACGAGCAGTACTTC	CASSFTGGSYEQYF
-	TRBV7-3	few	TRBJ2-2	TGTGCCAGCAGCTTAAATCCGGGCGGGGAGCTGTTTTTT	CASSLNPGGELFF
-	TRBV5-1	-	TRBJ1-4	TGCGCCAGCAGCTTCCGAGCAACTAATGAAAAACTGTTTTTT	CASSFRATNEKLFF
-	TRBV27	-	TRBJ1-5	TGTGCCAGCACCCCCGTGGGTGATAGCAATCAGCCCCAGCATTTT	CASTPVGDSNQPQHF
-	TRBV29-1	-	TRBJ1-2	TGCAGCGTTGAAGAGGGGGACCGCTATGGCTACACCTTC	CSVEEGDRYGYTF
-	TRBV19	many	TRBJ1-1	TGTGCCAGTAGCCCGCGGGAGGCCGAAGCTTTCTTT	CASSPREAEAFF
-	TRBV7-6	few	TRBJ1-2	TGTGCCAGCAGCTTAGAAGGGATTGATGGCTACACCTTC	CASSLEGIDGYTF
-	TRBV28	-	TRBJ2-7	TGTGCCAGCAGTTTGAGGGATTACTACGAGCAGTACTTC	CASSLRDYYEQYF
-	TRBV4-1	few	TRBJ1-2	TGCGCCAGCAGCCAGGTGGGGGGGTACTATGGCTACACCTTC	CASSQVGGYYGYTF
TRBD2	TRBV28	-	TRBJ2-1	TGTGCCAGCAGCCAGGGACTAGCGGGGGGGTCCTACAATGAGCAGTTCTTC	CASSQGLAGGSYNEQFF
-	TRBV29-1	few	TRBJ2-1	TGCAGCGCTACAAGAACTGGGGTCTACAATGAGCAGTTCTTC	CSATRTGVYNEQFF
-	TRBV7-2	few	TRBJ2-3	TGTGCCAGCAGCTACCATGGGGGCGGGTCGGGCACAGATACGCAGTATTTT	CASSYHGGGSGTDTQYF
-	TRBV28	-	TRBJ2-1	TGTGCCAGCCACTCATCCTCCTACAATGAGCAGTTCTTC	CASHSSSYNEQFF
-	TRBV28	many	TRBJ1-5	TGTGCCAGCAGTCCGCCCGAGGGGAGTCGTCAGCCCCAGCATTTT	CASSPPEGSRQPQHF
-	TRBV6-5	-	TRBJ2-2	TGTGCCAGCAGTTACCAATCGGAAGCGAACGGAACCGGGGAGCTGTTTTTT	CASSYQSEANGTGELFF
-	TRBV7-2	few	TRBJ2-7	TGTGCCAGCAGCACCCGGGACTTCTACGAGCAGTACTTC	CASSTRDFYEQYF
TRBD1	TRBV6-6	-	TRBJ1-1	TGTGCCAGCAGTGAAAAACAGGGGAATGAAGCTTTCTTT	CASSEKQGNEAFF
TRBD2	TRBV28	few	TRBJ2-7	TGTGCCAGCGTACCTCTAGCGGGAGTATACCACGAGCAGTACTTC	CASVPLAGVYHEQYF
-	TRBV14	-	TRBJ2-3	TGTGCCAGCAGCCAAGGTTCTTTTTCGGGAGTAGACACAGATACGCAGTATTTT	CASSQGSFSGVDTDTQYF
TRBD2	TRBV29-1	-	TRBJ2-3	TGCAGCGTTGAAGTTGAGGCTAGCGGGAGTCTAGGAGTCGGGCAGTATTTT	CSVEVEASGSLGVGQYF
TRBD2	TRBV7-3	-	TRBJ2-3	TGTGCCAGCAGCTCCACTAGCGGTAGTTCTGCAGATACGCAGTATTTT	CASSSTSGSSADTQYF
TRBD1	TRBV6-5	few	TRBJ2-7	TGTGCCAGCAGTTACTCGATGGACAGGGACTACGAGCAGTACTTC	CASSYSMDRDYEQYF